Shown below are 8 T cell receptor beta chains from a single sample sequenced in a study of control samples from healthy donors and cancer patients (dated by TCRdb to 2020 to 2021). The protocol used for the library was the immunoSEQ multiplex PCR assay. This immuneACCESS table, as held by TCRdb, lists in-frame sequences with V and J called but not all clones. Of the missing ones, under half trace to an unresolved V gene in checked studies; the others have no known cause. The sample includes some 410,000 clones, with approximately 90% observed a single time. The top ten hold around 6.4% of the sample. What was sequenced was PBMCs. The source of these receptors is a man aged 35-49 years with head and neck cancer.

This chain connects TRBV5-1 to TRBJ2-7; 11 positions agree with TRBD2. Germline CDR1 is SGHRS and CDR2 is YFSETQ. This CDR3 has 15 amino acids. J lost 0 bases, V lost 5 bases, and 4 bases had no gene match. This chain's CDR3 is CASSLTSGDSYEQYF. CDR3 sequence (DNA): TGCGCCAGCAGTTTGACTAGCGGGGACTCCTACGAGCAGTACTTC.

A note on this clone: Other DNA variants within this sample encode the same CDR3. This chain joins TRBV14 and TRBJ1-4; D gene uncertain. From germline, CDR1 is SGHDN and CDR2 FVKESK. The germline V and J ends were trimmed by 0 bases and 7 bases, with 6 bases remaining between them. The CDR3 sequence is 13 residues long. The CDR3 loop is CASSQDPPEKLFF. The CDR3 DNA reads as TGTGCCAGCAGCCAAGATCCCCCTGAAAAACTGTTTTTT.

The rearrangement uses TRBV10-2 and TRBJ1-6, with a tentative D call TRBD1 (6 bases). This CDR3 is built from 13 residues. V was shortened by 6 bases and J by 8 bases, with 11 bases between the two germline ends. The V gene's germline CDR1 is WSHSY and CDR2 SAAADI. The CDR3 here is CASSEDSYSPLHF. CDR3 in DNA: TGCGCCAGCAGCGAGGACAGCTATTCACCCCTCCACTTT.

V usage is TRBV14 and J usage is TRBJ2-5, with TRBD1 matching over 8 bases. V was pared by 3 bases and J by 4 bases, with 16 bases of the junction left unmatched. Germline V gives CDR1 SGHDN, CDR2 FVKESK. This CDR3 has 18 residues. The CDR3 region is CASSHAGQGTRAGETQYF. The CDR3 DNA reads TGTGCCAGCAGCCACGCAGGACAGGGAACGCGGGCGGGAGAGACCCAGTACTTC.

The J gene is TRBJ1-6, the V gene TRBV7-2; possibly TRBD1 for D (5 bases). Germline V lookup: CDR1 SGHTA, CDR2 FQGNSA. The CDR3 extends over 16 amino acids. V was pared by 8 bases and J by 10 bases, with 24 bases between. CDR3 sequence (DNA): TGTGCCAGCCGAGACGACATAGGCAGGGCAGGCTCACCCCTCCACTTT. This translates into CASRDDIGRAGSPLHF.

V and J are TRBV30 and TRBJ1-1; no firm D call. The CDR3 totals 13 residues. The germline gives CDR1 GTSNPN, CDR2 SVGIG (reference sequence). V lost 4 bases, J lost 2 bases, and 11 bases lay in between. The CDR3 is CAWTPGFNTEAFF. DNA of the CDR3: TGTGCCTGGACCCCAGGATTTAACACTGAAGCTTTCTTT.

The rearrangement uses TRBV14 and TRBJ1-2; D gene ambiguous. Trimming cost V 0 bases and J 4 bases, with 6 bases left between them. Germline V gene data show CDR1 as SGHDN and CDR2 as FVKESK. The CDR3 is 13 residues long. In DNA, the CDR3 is TGTGCCAGCAGCCAAGATCTCGTCTATGGCTACACCTTC. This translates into CASSQDLVYGYTF. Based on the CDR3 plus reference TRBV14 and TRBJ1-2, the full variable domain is EAGVTQFPSHSVIEKGQTVTLRCDPISGHDNLYWYRRVMGKEIKFLLHFVKESKQDESGMPNNRFLAERTGGTYSTLKVQPAELEDSGVYFCASSQDLVYGYTFGSGTRLTVV.

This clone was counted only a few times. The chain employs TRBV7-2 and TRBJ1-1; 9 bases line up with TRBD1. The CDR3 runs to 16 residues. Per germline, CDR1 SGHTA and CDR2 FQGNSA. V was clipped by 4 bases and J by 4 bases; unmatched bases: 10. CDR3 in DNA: TGTGCCAGCAGCTGGCGACTTGGACAGGGGACCACTGAAGCTTTCTTT. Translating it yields CASSWRLGQGTTEAFF. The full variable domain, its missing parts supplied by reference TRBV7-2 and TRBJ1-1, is GAGVSQSPSNKVTEKGKDVELRCDPISGHTALYWYRQSLGQGLEFLIYFQGNSAPDKSGLPSDRFSAERTGGSVSTLTIQRTQQEDSAVYLCASSWRLGQGTTEAFFGQGTRLTVV.